The T cell receptor beta chain under discussion was sequenced for a study of OX40 agonist ivuxolimab in advanced cancers. At the level of the study: Ivuxolimab, an antibody acting as an agonist of OX40 (CD134), was used to treat patients. Patients with hepatocellular carcinoma, melanoma, renal cell or head and neck cancer made up the dose-escalation patients. There were three patients with partial responses, one having hepatocellular carcinoma and two cutaneous melanoma.

Comments on this clone: The antigen remains unidentified.

The study's findings and limits: Partial responders at 0.1-3.0 mg/kg showed near-lowest clonal expansion.

This table comes from immunoSEQ multiplex PCR, and its TCRdb copy is limited to in-frame clones, with some not included. This sample has some 99,000 clones, with roughly 83% found just once. The starting material was CD4+ or CD8+ T cells sorted from blood, obtained in a trial of the OX40 agonist ivuxolimab. The sequence was obtained from an adult with an advanced solid tumor such as melanoma, head and neck, liver or kidney cancer.

Here the CDR3 DNA reads TGTGCCAGCAGGACGGGCGGGGACAGAACTGGAAACACCATATATTTT. It yields the protein CASRTGGDRTGNTIYF. The rearrangement uses TRBV28 and TRBJ1-3, with TRBD1 matching 7 bases. This CDR3 is built from 16 residues. Losses at the gene ends were 6 bases for V and 2 bases for J; bases not matched to a gene: 10. Germline values: CDR1 MDHEN, CDR2 SYDVKM.